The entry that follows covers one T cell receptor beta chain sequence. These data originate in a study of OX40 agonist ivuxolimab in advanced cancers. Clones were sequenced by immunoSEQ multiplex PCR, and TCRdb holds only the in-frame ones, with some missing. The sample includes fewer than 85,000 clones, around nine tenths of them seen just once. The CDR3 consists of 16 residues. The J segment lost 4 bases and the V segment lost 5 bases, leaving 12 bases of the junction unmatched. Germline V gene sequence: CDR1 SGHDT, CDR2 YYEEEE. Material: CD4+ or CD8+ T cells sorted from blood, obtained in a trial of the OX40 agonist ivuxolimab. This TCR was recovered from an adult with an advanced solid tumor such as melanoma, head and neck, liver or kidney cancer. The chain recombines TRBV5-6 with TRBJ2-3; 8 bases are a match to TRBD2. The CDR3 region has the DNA TGTGCCAGCAGGCGTCCGGGACTAGTGACCCCAGATACGCAGTATTTT. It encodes CASRRPGLVTPDTQYF.